A single sample is the source of the 8 T cell receptor beta chains below, sequenced in a study of cytomegalovirus exposure and HLA in healthy donors (dated by TCRdb to the late 2010s). Library prep was done by the immunoSEQ multiplex PCR assay. For the multiplex PCR, a mixture combining 60 forward primers for TCR Vbeta segments and 13 reverse primers for TCR Jbeta segments was used. This is the immuneACCESS table as TCRdb keeps it, with only in-frame sequences that have V and J called. A part of the clones is gone; compared with another copy, unresolved V genes explain less than half, and the rest is unexplained. A total of about 140,000 clones appear in this sample, about 80% of them only once. Jointly, the top ten make up under 4.5% of the sample. Sequencing used PBMCs. Every receptor here comes from a man aged 18 to 35 in good health and CMV-seronegative.

Regarding this clone: The junction shows a germline mismatch at one end, possibly a read error. The same CDR3 arises from other DNA sequences in this sample as well. The V gene is TRBV10-3, the J gene TRBJ1-1; 7 nucleotides align to TRBD1. The CDR3 extends over 13 amino acids. The germline V gene encodes CDR1 ENHRY and CDR2 SYGVKD. In DNA form, the CDR3 reads TGCGCCATCAGTCCAGGGGGAGTCACTGAAGCTTTCTTT. Translating gives CAISPGGVTEAFF.

This rearrangement joins TRBV19 to TRBJ1-1, with 10 bases that match TRBD1. The length of the CDR3 is 14 residues. The V gene's germline CDR1 is LNHDA and CDR2 SQIVND (reference sequence). The junction had 4 bases not matched to a gene; V was cut back by 4 bases and J by 5 bases. CDR3 nucleotides: TGTGCCAGTAGTAGACAGGGGGCGCGTACTGAAGCTTTCTTT. Encoded protein: CASSRQGARTEAFF.

The V gene is TRBV9, the J gene TRBJ1-1; D gene unclear. The germline CDR1 and CDR2 sequences are SGDLS and YYNGEE. The CDR3 contains 15 residues. V lost 0 bases and J 1 base, leaving 10 bases between the germline ends. The CDR3 here is CASSVDPGRNTEAFF. The CDR3 DNA sequence: TGTGCCAGCAGCGTAGACCCGGGGAGGAACACTGAAGCTTTCTTT.

Turning to this clone: At one of its ends the junction is not consistent with the germline gene, which may arise from a read error. J is TRBJ2-1 and V is TRBV7-3; 9 nucleotides line up with TRBD2. Germline CDR1 reads SGHTA; CDR2 reads FQGTGA. The CDR3 consists of 16 residues. CDR3 region: CDSSFIVSGGIHEQFF. For the CDR3, the DNA is TGTGACAGCAGCTTCATTGTCAGCGGGGGGATCCATGAGCAGTTCTTC.

This chain connects TRBV5-6 to TRBJ2-7; maybe TRBD2 (5 bases). This CDR3 region has 14 residues. Germline V gene data show CDR1 as SGHDT and CDR2 as YYEEEE. V shed 3 bases and J shed 0 bases, with 10 bases lying between them. CDR3 in DNA: TGTGCCAGCAGCTGGAGGACGAGCTCCTACGAGCAGTACTTC. It specifies CASSWRTSSYEQYF.

In nucleotides, the CDR3 is TGTGCCAGCGGGGGCCAAGGGAACCCGAACACTGAAGCTTTCTTT. Its protein product is CASGGQGNPNTEAFF. The chain uses TRBV2 and TRBJ1-1, with TRBD1 as a possible D gene (6 bases). Germline V gives CDR1 SNHLY, CDR2 FYNNEI. Trimming removed 8 bases at V and 1 base at J, with 17 bases between. This CDR3 is 15 amino acids long.

The chain combines TRBV11-3 with TRBJ1-2; D is perhaps TRBD1 (5 bases). The V gene's germline CDR1 is SGHNT and CDR2 YENEEA. The CDR3 extends over 15 amino acids. V lost 4 bases to trimming and J lost 4 bases, with 16 bases between them. This chain's CDR3 is CASSSSVDSRYGYTF. The CDR3 DNA reads TGTGCCAGCAGCTCCTCCGTTGACAGTCGCTATGGCTACACCTTC.

The V gene is TRBV5-1, the J gene TRBJ1-1; 9 bases are a match to TRBD1. Germline CDR1 reads SGHRS; CDR2 reads YFSETQ. Trimming cost V 4 bases and J 3 bases; bases outside gene matches: 16. The CDR3 contains 18 residues. The CDR3 nucleotides are TGCGCCAGCAGCCTACTGGACAGGGGCCGAAGAGCATACACTGAAGCTTTCTTT. This encodes CASSLLDRGRRAYTEAFF.